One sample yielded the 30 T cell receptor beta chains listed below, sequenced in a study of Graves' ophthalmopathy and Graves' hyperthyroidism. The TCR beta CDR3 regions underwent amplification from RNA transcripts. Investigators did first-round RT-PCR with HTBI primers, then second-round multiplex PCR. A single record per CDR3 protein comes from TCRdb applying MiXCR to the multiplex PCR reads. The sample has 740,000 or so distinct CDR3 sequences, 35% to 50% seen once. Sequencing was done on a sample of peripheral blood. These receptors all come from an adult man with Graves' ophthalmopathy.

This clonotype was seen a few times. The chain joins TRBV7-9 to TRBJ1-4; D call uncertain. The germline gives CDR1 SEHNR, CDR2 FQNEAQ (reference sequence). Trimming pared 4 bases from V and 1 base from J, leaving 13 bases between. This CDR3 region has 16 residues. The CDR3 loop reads CASSSLGPETNEKLFF. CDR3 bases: TGTGCCAGCAGCTCGTTAGGACCGGAAACTAATGAAAAACTGTTTTTT.

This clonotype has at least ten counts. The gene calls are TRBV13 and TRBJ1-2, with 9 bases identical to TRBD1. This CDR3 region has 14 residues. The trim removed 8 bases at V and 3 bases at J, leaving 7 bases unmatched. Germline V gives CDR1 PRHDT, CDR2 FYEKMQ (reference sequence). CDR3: CASRKGTGYYGYTF. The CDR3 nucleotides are TGTGCCAGCCGTAAAGGGACAGGGTACTATGGCTACACCTTC.

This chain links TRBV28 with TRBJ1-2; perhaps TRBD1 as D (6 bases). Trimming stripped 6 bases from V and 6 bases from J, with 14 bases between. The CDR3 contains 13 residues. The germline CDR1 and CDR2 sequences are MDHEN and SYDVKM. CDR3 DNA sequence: TGTGCCAGCAGACAATCAGGGGTTCATGGCTACACCTTC. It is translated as CASRQSGVHGYTF.

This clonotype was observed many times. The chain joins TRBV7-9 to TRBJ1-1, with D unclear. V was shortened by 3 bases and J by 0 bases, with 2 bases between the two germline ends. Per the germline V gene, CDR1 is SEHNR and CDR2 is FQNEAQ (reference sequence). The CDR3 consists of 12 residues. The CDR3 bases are TGTGCCAGCAGCTTGATGAACACTGAAGCTTTCTTT. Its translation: CASSLMNTEAFF.

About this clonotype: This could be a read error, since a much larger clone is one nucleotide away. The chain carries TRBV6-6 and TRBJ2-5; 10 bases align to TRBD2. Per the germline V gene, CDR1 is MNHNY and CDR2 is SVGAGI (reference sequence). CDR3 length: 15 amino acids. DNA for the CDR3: TGTGCCGGCAGGGCCAGGACTAGCGGCCAAGAGACCCAGTACTTC. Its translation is CAGRARTSGQETQYF.

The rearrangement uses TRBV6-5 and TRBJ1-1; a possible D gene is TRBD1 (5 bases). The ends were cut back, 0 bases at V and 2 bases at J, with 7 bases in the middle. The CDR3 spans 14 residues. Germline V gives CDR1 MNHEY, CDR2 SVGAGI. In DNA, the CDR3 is TGTGCCAGCAGTTACTCGACAGACAACACTGAAGCTTTCTTT. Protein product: CASSYSTDNTEAFF.

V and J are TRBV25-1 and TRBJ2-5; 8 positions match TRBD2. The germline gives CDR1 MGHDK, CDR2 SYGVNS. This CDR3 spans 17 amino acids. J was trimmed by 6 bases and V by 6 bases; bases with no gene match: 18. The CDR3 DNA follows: TGTGCCAGCAGGCCCCCTGTACTAGCGGAAGCAGGGAAGACCCAGTACTTC. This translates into CASRPPVLAEAGKTQYF.

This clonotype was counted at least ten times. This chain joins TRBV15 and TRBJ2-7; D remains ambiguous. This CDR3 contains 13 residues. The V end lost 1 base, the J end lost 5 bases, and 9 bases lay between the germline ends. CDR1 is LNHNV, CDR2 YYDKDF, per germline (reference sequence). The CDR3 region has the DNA TGTGCCACCAGCAGAGCCCCCGGCGACGAGCAGTACTTC. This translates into CATSRAPGDEQYF.

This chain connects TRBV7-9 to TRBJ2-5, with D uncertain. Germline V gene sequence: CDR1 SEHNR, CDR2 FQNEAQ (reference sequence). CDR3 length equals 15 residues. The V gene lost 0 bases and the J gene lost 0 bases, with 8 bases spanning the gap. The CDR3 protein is CASSLAFGYQETQYF. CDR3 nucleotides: TGTGCCAGCAGCTTAGCGTTTGGGTACCAAGAGACCCAGTACTTC. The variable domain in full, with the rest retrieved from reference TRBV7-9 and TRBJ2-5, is DTGVSQNPRHKITKRGQNVTFRCDPISEHNRLYWYRQTLGQGPEFLTYFQNEAQLEKSRLLSDRFSAERPKGSFSTLEIQRTEQGDSAMYLCASSLAFGYQETQYFGPGTRLLVL.

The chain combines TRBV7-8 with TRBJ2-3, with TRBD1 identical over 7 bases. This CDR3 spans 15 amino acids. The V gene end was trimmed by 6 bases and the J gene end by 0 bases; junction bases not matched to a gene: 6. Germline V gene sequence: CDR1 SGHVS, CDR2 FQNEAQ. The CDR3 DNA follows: TGTGCCAGCAGTCGGACAGGTGCTAGCACAGATACGCAGTATTTT. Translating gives CASSRTGASTDTQYF.

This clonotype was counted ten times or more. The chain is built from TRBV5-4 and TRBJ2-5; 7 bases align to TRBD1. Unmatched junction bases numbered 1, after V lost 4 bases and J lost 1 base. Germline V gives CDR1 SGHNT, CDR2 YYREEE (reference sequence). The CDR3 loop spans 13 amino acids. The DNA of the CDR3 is TGTGCCAGCAGCGGGACAGTCCAAGAGACCCAGTACTTC. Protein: CASSGTVQETQYF.

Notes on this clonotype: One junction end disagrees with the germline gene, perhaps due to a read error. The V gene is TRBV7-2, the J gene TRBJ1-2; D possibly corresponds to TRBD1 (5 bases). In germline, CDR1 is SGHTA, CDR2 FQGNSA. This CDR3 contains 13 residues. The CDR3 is CATSGGVSYGYTF. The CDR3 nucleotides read TGTGCCACCAGCGGGGGGGTAAGCTATGGCTACACCTTC.

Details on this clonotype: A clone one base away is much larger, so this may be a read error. In DNA, the CDR3 is TGTGCCAGCAGCCGACAGGGGTGGGGGACCCAGTACTTC. Translation gives CASSRQGWGTQYF. The rearrangement uses TRBV2 and TRBJ2-5, with 8 bases identical to TRBD1. J lost 7 bases, V lost 6 bases, and 7 bases had no gene match. Germline CDR1 SNHLY, CDR2 FYNNEI. The CDR3 has 13 residues. The full variable domain, completed using reference TRBV2 and TRBJ2-5, is EPEVTQTPSHQVTQMGQEVILRCVPISNHLYFYWYRQILGQKVEFLVSFYNNEISEKSEIFDDQFSVERPDGSNFTLKIRSTKLEDSAMYFCASSRQGWGTQYFGPGTRLLVL.

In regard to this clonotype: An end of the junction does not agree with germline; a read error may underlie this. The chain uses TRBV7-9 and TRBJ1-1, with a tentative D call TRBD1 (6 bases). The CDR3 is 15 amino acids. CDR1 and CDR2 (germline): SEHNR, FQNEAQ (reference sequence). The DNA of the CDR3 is TGTGCCAGCAGCTTGTTTCCAGACAGGAACACTGAAGCTCTCTTT. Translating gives CASSLFPDRNTEALF.

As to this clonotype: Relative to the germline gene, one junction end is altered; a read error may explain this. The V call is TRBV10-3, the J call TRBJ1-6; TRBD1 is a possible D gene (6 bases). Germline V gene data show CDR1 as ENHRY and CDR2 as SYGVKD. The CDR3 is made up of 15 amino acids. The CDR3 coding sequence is TGTGCCAGCAGTGAAGGGGCCACAGGGAATTCACCCCTCCACTTT. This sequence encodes CASSEGATGNSPLHF.

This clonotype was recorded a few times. The CDR3 protein is CASSLWRTDRYGYTF. The CDR3 nucleotides read TGTGCCAGCAGTTTATGGAGGACAGATCGGTATGGCTACACCTTC. The chain joins TRBV28 to TRBJ1-2; the D gene is possibly TRBD1 (6 bases). The CDR3 consists of 15 residues. The germline V gene encodes CDR1 MDHEN and CDR2 SYDVKM. V gave up 0 bases and J gave up 5 bases, with 13 bases separating them.

The CDR3 region has the DNA TGTGCCAGCAGCCCTACAGGGGGCTACACCGGGGAGCTGTTTTTT. This translates into CASSPTGGYTGELFF. The J gene is TRBJ2-2, the V gene TRBV25-1; 9 bases align to TRBD1. V gave up 6 bases and J gave up 3 bases; unmatched junction bases: 5. This CDR3 has 15 residues. Germline CDR1 MGHDK, CDR2 SYGVNS.

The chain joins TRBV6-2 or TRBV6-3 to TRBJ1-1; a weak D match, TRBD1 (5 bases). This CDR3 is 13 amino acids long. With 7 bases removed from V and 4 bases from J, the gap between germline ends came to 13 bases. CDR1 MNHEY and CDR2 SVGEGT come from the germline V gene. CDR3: CASNVGGATEAFF. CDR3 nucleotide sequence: TGTGCCAGCAATGTAGGAGGGGCCACTGAAGCTTTCTTT.

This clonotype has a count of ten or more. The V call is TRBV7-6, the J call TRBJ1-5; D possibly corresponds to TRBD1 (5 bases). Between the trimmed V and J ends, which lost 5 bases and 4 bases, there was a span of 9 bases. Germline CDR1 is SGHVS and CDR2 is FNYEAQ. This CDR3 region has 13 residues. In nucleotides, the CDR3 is TGTGCCAGCAGCCCGAACAGGAATCAGCCCCAGCATTTT. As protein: CASSPNRNQPQHF.

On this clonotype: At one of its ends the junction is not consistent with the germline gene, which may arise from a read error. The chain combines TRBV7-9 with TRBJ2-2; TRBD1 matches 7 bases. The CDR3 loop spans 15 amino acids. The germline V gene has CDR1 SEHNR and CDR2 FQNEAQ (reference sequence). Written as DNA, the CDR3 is TGCGCCAGCAGCCGTTCGACAGGGAGTTTAGGGGAGCTGTTTTTT. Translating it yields CASSRSTGSLGELFF.

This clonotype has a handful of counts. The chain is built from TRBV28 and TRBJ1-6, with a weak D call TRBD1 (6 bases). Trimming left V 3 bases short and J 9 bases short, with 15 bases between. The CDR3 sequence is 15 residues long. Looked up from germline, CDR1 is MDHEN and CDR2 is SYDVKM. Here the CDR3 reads CASSLAGRGSSPLHF. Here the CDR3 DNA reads TGTGCCAGCAGTTTGGCCGGCAGGGGAAGTTCACCCCTCCACTTT.

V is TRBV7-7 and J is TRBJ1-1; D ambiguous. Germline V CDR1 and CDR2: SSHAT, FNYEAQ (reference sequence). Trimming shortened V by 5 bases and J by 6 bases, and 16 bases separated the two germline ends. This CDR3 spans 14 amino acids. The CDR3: CASSVERQASEAFF. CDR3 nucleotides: TGTGCCAGCAGCGTTGAACGCCAGGCCTCTGAAGCTTTCTTT.

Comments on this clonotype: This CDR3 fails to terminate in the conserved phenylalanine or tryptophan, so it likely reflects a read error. The CDR3 loop reads CASSSRTGMAEKLFL. The CDR3 DNA sequence: TGTGCCAGTAGTAGCCGGACAGGGATGGCTGAAAAACTGTTTCTT. V usage is TRBV19 and J usage is TRBJ1-4, with 8 bases that match TRBD1. The CDR3 contains 15 residues. After removal of 4 bases from V and 7 bases from J, the junction contained 8 bases not matched to a gene. Germline CDR1 reads LNHDA; CDR2 reads SQIVND (reference sequence).

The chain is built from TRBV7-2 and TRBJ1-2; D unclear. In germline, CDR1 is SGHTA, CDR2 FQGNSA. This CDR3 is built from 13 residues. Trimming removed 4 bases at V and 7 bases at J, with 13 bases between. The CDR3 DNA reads TGTGCCAGCAGCTCTACCCCTGGAGTTGGCTACACCTTC. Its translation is CASSSTPGVGYTF.

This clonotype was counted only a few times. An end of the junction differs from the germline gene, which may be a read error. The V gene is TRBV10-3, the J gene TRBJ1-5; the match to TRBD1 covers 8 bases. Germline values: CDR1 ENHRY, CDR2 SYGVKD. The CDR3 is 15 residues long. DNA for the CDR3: TGTGCCAGCAGTAACAGGGGGGGGGGCAATCAGCCCCAGCATTTT. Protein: CASSNRGGGNQPQHF.

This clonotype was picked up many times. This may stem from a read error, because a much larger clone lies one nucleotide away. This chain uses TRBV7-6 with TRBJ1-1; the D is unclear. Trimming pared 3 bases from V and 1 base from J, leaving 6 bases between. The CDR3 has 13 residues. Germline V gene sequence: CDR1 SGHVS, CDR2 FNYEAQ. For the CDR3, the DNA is TGTGCCAGCAGCTTTGCGGGGAACACTGAAGCTTTCTTT. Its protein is CASSFAGNTEAFF.

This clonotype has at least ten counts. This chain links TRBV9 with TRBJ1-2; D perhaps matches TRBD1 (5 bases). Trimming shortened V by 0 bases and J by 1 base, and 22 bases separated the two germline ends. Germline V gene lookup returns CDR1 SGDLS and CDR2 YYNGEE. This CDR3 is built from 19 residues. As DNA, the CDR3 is TGTGCCAGCAGCGTAGGGAAAGGGGTCATCGAGGAAGTTAACTATGGCTACACCTTC. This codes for CASSVGKGVIEEVNYGYTF.

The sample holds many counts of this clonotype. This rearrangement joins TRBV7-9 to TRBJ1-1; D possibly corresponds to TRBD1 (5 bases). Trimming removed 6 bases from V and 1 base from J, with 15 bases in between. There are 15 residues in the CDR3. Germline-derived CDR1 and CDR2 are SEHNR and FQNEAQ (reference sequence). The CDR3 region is CASRAAGLTNTEAFF. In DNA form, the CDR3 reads TGTGCCAGCAGGGCTGCGGGACTCACGAACACTGAAGCTTTCTTT.

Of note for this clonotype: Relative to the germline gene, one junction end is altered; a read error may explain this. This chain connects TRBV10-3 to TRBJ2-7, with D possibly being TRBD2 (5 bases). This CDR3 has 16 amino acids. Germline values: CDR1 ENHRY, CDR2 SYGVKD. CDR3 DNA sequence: TGTGCCAGCAGTTACTTGCCGGGGAGCCCTCCCTACGAGCAGTACTTC. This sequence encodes CASSYLPGSPPYEQYF.

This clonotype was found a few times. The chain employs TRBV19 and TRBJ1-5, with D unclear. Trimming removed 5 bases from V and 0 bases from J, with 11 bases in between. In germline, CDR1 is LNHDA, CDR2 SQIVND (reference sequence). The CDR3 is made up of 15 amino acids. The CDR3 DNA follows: TGTGCCAGTAGTTCTCGCCTTAATAGCAATCAGCCCCAGCATTTT. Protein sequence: CASSSRLNSNQPQHF.